This T cell receptor (beta chain) is from a study of cytomegalovirus exposure and HLA in healthy donors. Comments on this clone: Antigen specificity is unknown.

Study-level points and caveats: TCR beta sequences reportedly predicted most subjects' HLA-A and HLA-B alleles accurately. Segments of the TCR beta V type were, in most cases, productive about 87% or about 30% of the time in an earlier analysis. The investigators catalogued 180 or so TCR beta chains as cytomegalovirus-associated.

The length of the CDR3 is 15 residues. Per the germline V gene, CDR1 is SGHVS and CDR2 is FNYEAQ. V was clipped by 5 bases and J by 5 bases; unmatched bases: 7. The study ran its PCR with 60 Vbeta and 13 Jbeta primers. This table comes from immunoSEQ multiplex PCR, and its TCRdb copy is limited to in-frame clones, with some not included. Its table lists 45,000 to 70,000 clones. Specimen: PBMCs. The chain is built from TRBV7-6 and TRBJ1-5; the match to TRBD1 covers 9 bases. This receptor was obtained from a woman aged 30 to 39 in good health and CMV-seropositive. Written as DNA, the CDR3 is TGTGCCAGCAGCCTGACCTGGACAGGGGATCAGCCCCAGCATTTT. Its protein product is CASSLTWTGDQPQHF.